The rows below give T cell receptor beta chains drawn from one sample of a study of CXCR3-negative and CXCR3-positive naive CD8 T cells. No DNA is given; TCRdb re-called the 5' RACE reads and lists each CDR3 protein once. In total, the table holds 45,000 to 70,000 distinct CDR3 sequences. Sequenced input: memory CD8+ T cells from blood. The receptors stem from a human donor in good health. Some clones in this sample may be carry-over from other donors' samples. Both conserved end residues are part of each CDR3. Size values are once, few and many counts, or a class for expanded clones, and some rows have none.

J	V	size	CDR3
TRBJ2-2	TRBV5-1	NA	CASSKDRVNTGELFF
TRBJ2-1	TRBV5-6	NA	CASSERDIINEQFF
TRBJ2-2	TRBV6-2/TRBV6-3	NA	CASSITSGDTGELFF
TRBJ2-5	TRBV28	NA	CASSLLGQGWETQYF
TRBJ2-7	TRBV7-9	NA	CASSLSGTSGSSYEQYF
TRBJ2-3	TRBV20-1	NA	CSAGLTGMSTDTQYF
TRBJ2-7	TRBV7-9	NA	CASRPRAEVLEQYF
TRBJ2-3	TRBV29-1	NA	CSVESDATYTQYF
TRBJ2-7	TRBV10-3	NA	CAIAIGASSYEQYF
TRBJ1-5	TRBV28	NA	CASSFLSGGNQPQHF
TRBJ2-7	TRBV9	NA	CASSVWEGGDEQYF
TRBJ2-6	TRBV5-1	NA	CASSLEGYGANVLTF
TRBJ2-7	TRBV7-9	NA	CASSKGLAYEQYF
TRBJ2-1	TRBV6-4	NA	CASSDGTSGFDEQFF
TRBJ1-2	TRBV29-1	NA	CSVSQGGGNGYTF
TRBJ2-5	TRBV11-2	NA	CASSFSTQETQYF
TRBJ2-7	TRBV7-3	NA	CASSLKDTPEPYEQYF
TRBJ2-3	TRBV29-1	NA	CSVPEQSTQYF
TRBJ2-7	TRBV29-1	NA	CSVILGYEQYF
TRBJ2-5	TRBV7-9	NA	CASSFFPRFDSQETQYF
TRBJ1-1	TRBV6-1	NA	CASSEGPSDTEAFF
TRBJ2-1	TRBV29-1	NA	CSAGGGAFYEQFF
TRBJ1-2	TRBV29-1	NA	CSVAGGDGYTF
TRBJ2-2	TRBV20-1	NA	CSARRLANTGELFF
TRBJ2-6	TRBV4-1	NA	CASSQEPGTGANVLTF
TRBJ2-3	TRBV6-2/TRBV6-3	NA	CASTKRVSGTDTQYF
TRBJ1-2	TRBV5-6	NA	CASSLPDSYYGYTF
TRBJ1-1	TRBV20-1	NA	CSARGDREYEAFF
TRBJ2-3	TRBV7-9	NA	CASSLEAGDTQYF
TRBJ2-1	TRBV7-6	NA	CASSLRGGNEQFF
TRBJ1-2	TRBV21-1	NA	CASSKGQIYGYTF
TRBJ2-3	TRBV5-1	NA	CASRGGTDTQYF
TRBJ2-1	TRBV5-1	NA	CASSTGLDYEQFF
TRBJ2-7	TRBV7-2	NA	CASSARQGMAYEQYF
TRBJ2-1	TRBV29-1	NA	CSVWTATREQFF
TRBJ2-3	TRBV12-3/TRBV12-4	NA	CASSPGQNTDTQYF
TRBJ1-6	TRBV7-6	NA	CASSSGQGNSPLHF
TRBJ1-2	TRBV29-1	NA	CSVQGQGTPNYGYTF
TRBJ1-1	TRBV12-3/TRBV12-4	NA	CASSLGGREAFF
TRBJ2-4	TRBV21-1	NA	CASSRWGEGEGGNIQYF
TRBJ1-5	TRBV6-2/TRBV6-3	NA	CASSYRGLNQPQHF
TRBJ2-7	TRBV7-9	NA	CASSLHYEQYF
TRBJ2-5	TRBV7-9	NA	CASSSTSRETQYF
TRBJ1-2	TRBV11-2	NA	CASSLVLGTDPTYGYTF
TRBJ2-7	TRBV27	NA	CASSLGQGLDYEQYF
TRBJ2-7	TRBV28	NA	CASSLYSRIGIVPEPISYEQYF
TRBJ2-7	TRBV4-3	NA	CASSQDPVSYEQYF
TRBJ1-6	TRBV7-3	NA	CASSLTGLENSPLHF
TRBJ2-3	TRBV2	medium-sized	CASSEASGIGDTQYF
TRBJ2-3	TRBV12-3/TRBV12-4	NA	CASPGGTDTQYF
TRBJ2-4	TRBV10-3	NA	CAISPTGTAKNIQYF
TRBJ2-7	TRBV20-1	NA	CSARARNRAGEQYF
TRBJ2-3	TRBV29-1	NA	CSGGLADLTDTQYF
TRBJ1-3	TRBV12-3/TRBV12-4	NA	CASSFNQGVTIYF
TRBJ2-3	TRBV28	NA	CGSSQLGDTQYF